The clone carrying this T cell receptor beta chain has a count of ten or more. Its antigen remains unidentified. TCRdb itself ran the RACE reads through MiXCR, one entry per CDR3 protein. Found here are a few hundred thousand distinct CDR3 sequences, approximately 8% of them singletons; the top ten hold 0.9% to 1.5%. Time point of the sample: pre-sensitization, week 0. Noted treatment: therapeutic diphenylcyclopropenone sensitization with weekly scalp DPC. Prior to each patch test being applied, blood was drawn. The sample is drawn from a study of human T cells and chemical hapten exposure. Study observations and caveats: Expanded TCR counts at PT1 were positively correlated with the patch test score.

The sample was whole blood, taken in connection with sensitization to the hapten diphenylcyclopropenone (DPC). This receptor was identified in a young man with alopecia areata. Some clones in this sample may be carry-over from other donors' samples.

The CDR3 region is CASSQDKRGTANYYGYTF. The CDR3 bases are TGCGCCAGCAGCCAAGATAAAAGGGGGACAGCCAATTACTATGGCTACACCTTC. J is TRBJ1-2 and V is TRBV4-3; TRBD1 matches 7 bases. The V gene end was trimmed by 0 bases and the J gene end by 3 bases; junction bases not matched to a gene: 13. The CDR3 extends over 18 amino acids. Germline CDR1 is LGHNA and CDR2 is YSLEER.